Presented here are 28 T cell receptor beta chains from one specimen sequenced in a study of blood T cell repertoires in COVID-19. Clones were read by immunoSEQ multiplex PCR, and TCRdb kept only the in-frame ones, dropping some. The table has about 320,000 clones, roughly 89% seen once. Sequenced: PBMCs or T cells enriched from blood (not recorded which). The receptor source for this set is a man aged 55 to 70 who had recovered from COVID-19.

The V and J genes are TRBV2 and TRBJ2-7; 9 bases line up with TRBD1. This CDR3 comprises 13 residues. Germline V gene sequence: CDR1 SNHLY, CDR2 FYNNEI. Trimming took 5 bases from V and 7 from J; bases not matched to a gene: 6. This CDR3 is CASSQDRGGEQYF. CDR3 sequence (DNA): TGTGCCAGCAGTCAGGACAGGGGAGGTGAGCAGTACTTC.

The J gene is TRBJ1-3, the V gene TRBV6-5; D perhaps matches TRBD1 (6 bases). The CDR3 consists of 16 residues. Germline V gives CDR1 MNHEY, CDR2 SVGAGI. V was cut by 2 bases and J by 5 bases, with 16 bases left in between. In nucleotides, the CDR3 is TGTGCCAGCAGTTACACCAGCAGGGGCGGAAGAAACACCATATATTTT. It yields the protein CASSYTSRGGRNTIYF.

This CDR3 is CASSSQGEGSPLHF. The CDR3 DNA is TGCGCCAGCAGCTCACAGGGAGAAGGGTCACCCCTCCACTTT. This chain links TRBV5-1 with TRBJ1-6, with a tentative D call TRBD1 (6 bases). There are 14 residues in the CDR3. The V gene's germline CDR1 is SGHRS and CDR2 YFSETQ. Between the trimmed V and J ends, which lost 3 bases and 10 bases, there was a span of 14 bases.

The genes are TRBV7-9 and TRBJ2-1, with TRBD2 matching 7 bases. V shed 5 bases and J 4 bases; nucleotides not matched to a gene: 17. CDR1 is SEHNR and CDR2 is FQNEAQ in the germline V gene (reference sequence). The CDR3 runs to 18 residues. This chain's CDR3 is CASSPISRRGGVYNEQFF. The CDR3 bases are TGTGCCAGCAGCCCGATATCGCGGCGGGGAGGGGTTTACAATGAGCAGTTCTTC.

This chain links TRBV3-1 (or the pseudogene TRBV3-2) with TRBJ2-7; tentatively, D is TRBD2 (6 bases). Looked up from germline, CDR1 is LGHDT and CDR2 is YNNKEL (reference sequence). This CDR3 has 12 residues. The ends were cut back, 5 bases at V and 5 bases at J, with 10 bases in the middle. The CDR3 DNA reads TGTGCCAGCAGCGCCAGGACTAACGAGCAGTACTTC. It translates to CASSARTNEQYF.

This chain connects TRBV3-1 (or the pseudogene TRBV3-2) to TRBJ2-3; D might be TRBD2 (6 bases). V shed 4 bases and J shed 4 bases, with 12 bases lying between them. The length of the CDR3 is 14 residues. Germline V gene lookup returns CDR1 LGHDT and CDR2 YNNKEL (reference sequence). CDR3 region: CASSPSGEADTQYF. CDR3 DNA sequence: TGTGCCAGCAGCCCTTCGGGAGAGGCAGATACGCAGTATTTT.

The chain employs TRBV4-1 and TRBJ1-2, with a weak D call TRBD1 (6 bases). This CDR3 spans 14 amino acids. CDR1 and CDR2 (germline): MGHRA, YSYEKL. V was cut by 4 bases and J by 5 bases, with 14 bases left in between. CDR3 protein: CASSPQSRGYGYTF. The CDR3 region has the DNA TGCGCCAGCAGCCCGCAGAGCAGGGGTTATGGCTACACCTTC.

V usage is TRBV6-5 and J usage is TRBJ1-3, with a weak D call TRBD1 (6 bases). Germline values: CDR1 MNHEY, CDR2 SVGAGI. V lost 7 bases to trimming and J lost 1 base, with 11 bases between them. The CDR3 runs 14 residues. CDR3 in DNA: TGTGCCAGCACCGCTCAGGGGTCTGGAAACACCATATATTTT. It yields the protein CASTAQGSGNTIYF.

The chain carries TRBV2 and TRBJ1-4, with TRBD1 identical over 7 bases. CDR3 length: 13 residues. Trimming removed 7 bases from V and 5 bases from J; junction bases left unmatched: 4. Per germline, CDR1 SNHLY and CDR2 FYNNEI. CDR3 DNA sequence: TGTGCCAGCATCTCACAGGGGAATGAAAAACTGTTTTTT. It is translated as CASISQGNEKLFF.

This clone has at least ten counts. As DNA, the CDR3 is TGCGCCAGCAGCCCAGGGGACGGAGGACTCGGTGAGCAGTTCTTC. Translation: CASSPGDGGLGEQFF. J is TRBJ2-1 and V is TRBV5-1, with D perhaps TRBD1 (6 bases). Germline CDR1 reads SGHRS; CDR2 reads YFSETQ. V was pared by 4 bases and J by 9 bases, with 20 bases between. The CDR3 is made up of 15 amino acids.

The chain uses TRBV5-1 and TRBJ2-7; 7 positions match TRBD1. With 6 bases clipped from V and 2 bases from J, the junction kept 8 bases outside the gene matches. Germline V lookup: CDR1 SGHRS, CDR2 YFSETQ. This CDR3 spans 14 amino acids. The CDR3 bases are TGCGCCAGCACGCAGACAGGGTCGACCTACGAGCAGTACTTC. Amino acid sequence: CASTQTGSTYEQYF.

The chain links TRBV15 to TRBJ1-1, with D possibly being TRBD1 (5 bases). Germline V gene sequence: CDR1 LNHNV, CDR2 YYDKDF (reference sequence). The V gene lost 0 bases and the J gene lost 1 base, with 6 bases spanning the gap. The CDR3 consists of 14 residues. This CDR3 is CATSRDTGNTEAFF. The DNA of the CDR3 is TGTGCCACCAGCAGAGATACAGGGAACACTGAAGCTTTCTTT.

In DNA, the CDR3 is TGCGCCAGCACGCCCCCCCTAGCGGGAGGTCTAAGCTCCTACAATGAGCAGTTCTTC. Residues: CASTPPLAGGLSSYNEQFF. The V call is TRBV5-1, the J call TRBJ2-1; 11 bases match TRBD2. V shed 6 bases, J shed 0 bases, and the junction held 14 bases outside the gene matches. The CDR3 is 19 residues long. Germline CDR1 SGHRS, CDR2 YFSETQ.

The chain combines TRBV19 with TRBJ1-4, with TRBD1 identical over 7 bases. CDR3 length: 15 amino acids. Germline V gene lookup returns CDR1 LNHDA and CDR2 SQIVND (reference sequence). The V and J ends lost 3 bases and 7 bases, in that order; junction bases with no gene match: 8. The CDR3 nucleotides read TGTGCCAGTAGTATGAGGGGGCAAGGGTCTGAAAAACTGTTTTTT. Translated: CASSMRGQGSEKLFF.

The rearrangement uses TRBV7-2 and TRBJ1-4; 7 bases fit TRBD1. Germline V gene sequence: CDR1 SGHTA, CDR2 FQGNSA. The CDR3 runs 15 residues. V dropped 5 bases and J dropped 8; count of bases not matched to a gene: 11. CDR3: CASSPYRGLREKLFF. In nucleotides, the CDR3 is TGTGCCAGCAGCCCCTACAGGGGTCTGAGGGAAAAACTGTTTTTT.

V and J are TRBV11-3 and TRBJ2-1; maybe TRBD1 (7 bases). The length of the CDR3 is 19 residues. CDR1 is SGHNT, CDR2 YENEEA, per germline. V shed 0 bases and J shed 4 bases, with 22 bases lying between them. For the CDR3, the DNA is TGTGCCAGCAGCTTAGATTCTAGAATTGGCAGGGGGGCTTACAATGAGCAGTTCTTC. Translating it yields CASSLDSRIGRGAYNEQFF.

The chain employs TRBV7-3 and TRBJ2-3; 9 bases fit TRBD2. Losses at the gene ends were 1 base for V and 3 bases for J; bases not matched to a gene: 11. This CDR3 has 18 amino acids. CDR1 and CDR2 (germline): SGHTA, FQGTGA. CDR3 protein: CASSLSFAGGPFTDTQYF. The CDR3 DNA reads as TGTGCCAGCAGCTTAAGCTTCGCGGGAGGGCCGTTTACAGATACGCAGTATTTT.

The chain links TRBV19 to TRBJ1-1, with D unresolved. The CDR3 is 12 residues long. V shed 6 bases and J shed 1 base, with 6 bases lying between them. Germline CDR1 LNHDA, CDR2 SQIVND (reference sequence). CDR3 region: CASSNQNTEAFF. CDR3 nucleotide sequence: TGTGCCAGTAGCAATCAGAACACTGAAGCTTTCTTT.

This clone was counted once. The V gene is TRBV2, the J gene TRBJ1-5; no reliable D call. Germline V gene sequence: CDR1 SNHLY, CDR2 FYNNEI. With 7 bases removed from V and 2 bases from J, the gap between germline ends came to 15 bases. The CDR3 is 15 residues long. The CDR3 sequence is CASMFANRGNQPQHF. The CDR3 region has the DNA TGTGCCAGCATGTTTGCCAACCGGGGCAATCAGCCCCAGCATTTT.

CDR3 sequence: CASSLDRPFGYEQYF. In DNA, the CDR3 is TGCGCCAGCAGCTTGGATAGGCCCTTCGGGTACGAGCAGTACTTC. The V gene is TRBV5-1, the J gene TRBJ2-7, with D unresolved. The germline gives CDR1 SGHRS, CDR2 YFSETQ. CDR3 length equals 15 residues. V lost 0 bases, J lost 4 bases, and 14 bases lay in between.

CDR3 loop: CASSLEEWGQGAAGELFF. In DNA form, the CDR3 reads TGTGCCAGCAGCTTAGAGGAATGGGGACAGGGGGCCGCCGGGGAGCTGTTTTTT. The chain joins TRBV11-2 to TRBJ2-2; TRBD1 aligns across 12 bases. Germline CDR1 is SGHAT and CDR2 is FQNNGV. The CDR3 is made up of 18 amino acids. The V gene end was trimmed by 0 bases and the J gene end by 6 bases; junction bases not matched to a gene: 8.

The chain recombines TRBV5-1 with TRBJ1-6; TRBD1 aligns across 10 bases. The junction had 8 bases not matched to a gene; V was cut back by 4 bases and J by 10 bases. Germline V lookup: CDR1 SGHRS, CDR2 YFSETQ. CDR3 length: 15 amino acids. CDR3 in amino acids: CASSPGTGERSPLHF. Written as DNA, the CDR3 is TGCGCCAGCAGCCCCGGGACAGGGGAACGATCACCCCTCCACTTT.

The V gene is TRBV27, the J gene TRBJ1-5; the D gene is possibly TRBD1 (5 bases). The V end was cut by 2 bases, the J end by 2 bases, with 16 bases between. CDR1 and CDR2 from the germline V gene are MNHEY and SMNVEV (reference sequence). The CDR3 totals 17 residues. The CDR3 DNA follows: TGTGCCAGCAGTTTAGGCTCTTCGGGGGAGGGCAATCAGCCCCAGCATTTT. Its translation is CASSLGSSGEGNQPQHF.

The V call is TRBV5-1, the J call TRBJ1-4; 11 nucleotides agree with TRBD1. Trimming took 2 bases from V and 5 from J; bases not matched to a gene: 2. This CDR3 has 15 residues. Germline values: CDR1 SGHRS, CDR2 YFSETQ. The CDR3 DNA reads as TGCGCCAGCAGCTTCGGGACAGGGGGAAATGAAAAACTGTTTTTT. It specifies CASSFGTGGNEKLFF.

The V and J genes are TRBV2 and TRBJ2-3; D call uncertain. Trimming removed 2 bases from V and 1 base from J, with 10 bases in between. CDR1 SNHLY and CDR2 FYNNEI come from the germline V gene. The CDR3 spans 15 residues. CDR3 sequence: CASSEIRGGTDTQYF. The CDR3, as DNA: TGTGCCAGCAGTGAAATCCGAGGTGGCACAGATACGCAGTATTTT.

CDR3 residues: CASSAAGSEIGQPQHF. DNA of the CDR3: TGTGCCAGCAGTGCGGCAGGGTCCGAAATCGGGCAGCCCCAGCATTTT. This chain joins TRBV2 and TRBJ1-5; a weak D match, TRBD1 (5 bases). The CDR3 spans 16 residues. Germline CDR1 SNHLY, CDR2 FYNNEI. Trimming pared 4 bases from V and 7 bases from J, leaving 20 bases between.

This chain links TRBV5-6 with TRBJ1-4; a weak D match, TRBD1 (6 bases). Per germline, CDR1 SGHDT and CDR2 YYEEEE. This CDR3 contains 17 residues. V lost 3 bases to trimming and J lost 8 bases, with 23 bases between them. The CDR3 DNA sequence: TGTGCCAGCAGCTCCACACGAACTACAGGGATGGAAGAAAAACTGTTTTTT. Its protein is CASSSTRTTGMEEKLFF.

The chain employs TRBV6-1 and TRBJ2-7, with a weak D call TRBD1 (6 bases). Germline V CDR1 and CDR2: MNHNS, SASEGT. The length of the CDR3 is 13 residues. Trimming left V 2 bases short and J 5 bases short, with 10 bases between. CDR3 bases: TGTGCCAGCAGTGAACTCAGGGGTGACGAGCAGTACTTC. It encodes CASSELRGDEQYF.